The rows below give T cell receptor beta chains drawn from one sample of a study of response to subunit inactivated influenza vaccine. TCRdb re-analysed the RT-PCR reads in MiXCR, keeping a single row per CDR3 protein. The data hold about 540,000 distinct CDR3 sequences, with approximately 20% observed a single time. These same data were also listed under a study on T cells expressing NK-cell markers.

Sequenced here: CD4+ T cells sorted from PBMCs, sampled 11 to 12 days after vaccination. The receptors come from a man in his forties or fifties who received an inactivated influenza vaccine. CDR3s include the opening cysteine and the closing phenylalanine or tryptophan. D genes are given only for firm matches.

V	J	D	CDR3
TRBV4-3	TRBJ2-1	-	CASSQGTTDNEQFF
TRBV5-1	TRBJ2-1	TRBD2	CASSDPGLAYNEQFF
TRBV18	TRBJ2-7	TRBD2	CASSARTSGTLGF
TRBV10-3	TRBJ1-2	-	CAISDAPSTETSF
TRBV3-1	TRBJ2-1	-	CASSRPGANYNEQFF
TRBV20-1	TRBJ1-5	-	CSASTGSQPQHF
TRBV4-1	TRBJ1-4	-	CASSQSRRGGDEKLFF
TRBV12-3/TRBV12-4	TRBJ2-7	TRBD1	CASSLQGVGEQYF
TRBV4-3	TRBJ1-4	-	CASSQGEREKLFF
TRBV20-1	TRBJ1-2	-	CSARSREGGYTF
TRBV11-1	TRBJ2-2	TRBD1	CASSLEGQGRGGGELFF
TRBV20-1	TRBJ2-1	TRBD2	CSAAAGGRGYNEQFF
TRBV5-1	TRBJ2-2	-	CASSASSGTNTGELFF
TRBV6-1	TRBJ2-7	-	CASTQAQGGNEQYF
TRBV20-1	TRBJ2-3	TRBD2	CSAPVAGGPTDTQYF
TRBV11-1	TRBJ2-1	-	CASSFEWDNYNEQFF
TRBV14	TRBJ2-5	-	CASSRGGPTTQYF
TRBV18	TRBJ2-1	TRBD2	CASSPPAGGSYNEQFF
TRBV20-1	TRBJ2-7	-	CSARDLRTAVYEQYF
TRBV4-3	TRBJ2-3	-	CASSQVGAETQYF
TRBV12-3/TRBV12-4	TRBJ1-6	-	CASRSTGSPLHF
TRBV4-3	TRBJ1-1	TRBD1	CASSQGGTANTEAFF
TRBV7-9	TRBJ2-2	-	CASSSPRGASGELFF
TRBV7-2	TRBJ2-7	-	CASSLAGDTYEQYF
TRBV3-1	TRBJ1-5	-	CASSQDAWGPQHF
TRBV20-1	TRBJ1-2	-	CSARESDRFMYGYTF
TRBV6-1	TRBJ2-5	-	CASSRQRHLQETQYF
TRBV14	TRBJ2-4	-	CASSQDSGTIQYF
TRBV7-9	TRBJ2-2	-	CASSPRGEPGELFF
TRBV5-1	TRBJ2-1	TRBD2	CASSPPLAGDNEQFF
TRBV7-3	TRBJ2-3	TRBD2	CASSTRTSGTSTDTQYF
TRBV3-1	TRBJ2-7	TRBD2	CASSQVGLAGEDEQYF
TRBV5-1	TRBJ1-2	TRBD1	CASNLGAGTVNYGYTF
TRBV6-5	TRBJ2-1	TRBD1	CASSYSRDRVNEQFF
TRBV4-1	TRBJ2-1	TRBD1	CASSQERVRDRGFSSYNEQFF
TRBV29-1	TRBJ2-7	TRBD1	CSGTGGDEQYF
TRBV5-6	TRBJ2-1	TRBD2	CASSMTSGVYNEQFF
TRBV4-2	TRBJ1-2	TRBD1	CASSQDVRQGAGVRGYTF
TRBV5-1	TRBJ2-5	-	CASSLAGGGSETQYF
TRBV11-2	TRBJ2-1	-	CASSLNPMGRDEQFF
TRBV3-1	TRBJ1-2	-	CASSQRTNNYGYTF
TRBV7-2	TRBJ1-5	-	CASSFRGLSNQPQHF